This T cell receptor (beta chain) was sequenced during a study of cytomegalovirus exposure and HLA in healthy donors. 60 Vbeta and 13 Jbeta primers were used in PCR. The assay was immunoSEQ multiplex PCR, and TCRdb's table has in-frame clones only and misses some. The data hold about 65,000 clones, with 60% to 80% observed a single time. V was clipped by 6 bases and J by 2 bases, with 10 bases between them. The CDR3 contains 12 residues. CDR1 and CDR2 from the germline V gene are SQVTM and ANQGSEA. The sequence came from a girl aged 10-17 years in good health and CMV-seropositive. The chain combines TRBV29-1 with TRBJ1-2; maybe TRBD1 (6 bases). The sample taken for sequencing was PBMCs. For the CDR3, the DNA is TGCAGCGTGGGGACATCAAACTATGGCTACACCTTC. Protein sequence: CSVGTSNYGYTF. The whole variable domain, filled in from reference TRBV29-1 and TRBJ1-2, reads SAVISQKPSRDICQRGTSLTIQCQVDSQVTMMFWYRQQPGQSLTLIATANQGSEATYESGFVIDKFPISRPNLTFSTLTVSNMSPEDSSIYLCSVGTSNYGYTFGSGTRLTVV.